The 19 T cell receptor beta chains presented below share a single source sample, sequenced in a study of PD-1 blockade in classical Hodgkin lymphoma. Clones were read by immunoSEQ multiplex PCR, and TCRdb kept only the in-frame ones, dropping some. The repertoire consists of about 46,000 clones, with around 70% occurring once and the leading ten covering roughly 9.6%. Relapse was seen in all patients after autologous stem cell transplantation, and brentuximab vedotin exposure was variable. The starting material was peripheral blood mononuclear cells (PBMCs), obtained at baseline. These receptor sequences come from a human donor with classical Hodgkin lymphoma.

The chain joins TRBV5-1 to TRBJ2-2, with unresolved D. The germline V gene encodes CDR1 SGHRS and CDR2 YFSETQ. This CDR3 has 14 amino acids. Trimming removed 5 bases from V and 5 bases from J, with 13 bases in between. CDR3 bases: TGCGCCAGCAGGGCCCAGCCAGAAACCGGGGAGCTGTTTTTT. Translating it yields CASRAQPETGELFF. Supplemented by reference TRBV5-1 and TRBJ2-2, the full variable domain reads KAGVTQTPRYLIKTRGQQVTLSCSPISGHRSVSWYQQTPGQGLQFLFEYFSETQRNKGNFPGRFSGRQFSNSRSEMNVSTLELGDSALYLCASRAQPETGELFFGEGSRLTVL.

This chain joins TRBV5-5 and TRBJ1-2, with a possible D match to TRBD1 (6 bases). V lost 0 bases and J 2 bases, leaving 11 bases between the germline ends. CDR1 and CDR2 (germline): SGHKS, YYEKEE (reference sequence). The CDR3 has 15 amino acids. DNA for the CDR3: TGTGCCAGCAGCTTGGGTCAGGGGTTAAACTATGGCTACACCTTC. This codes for CASSLGQGLNYGYTF.

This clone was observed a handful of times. The CDR3 nucleotides read TGTGCCAGCAGAGACACGGCAGCAACTAATGAAAAACTGTTTTTT. This codes for CASRDTAATNEKLFF. V usage is TRBV28 and J usage is TRBJ1-4; D uncertain. The CDR3 contains 15 residues. CDR1 MDHEN and CDR2 SYDVKM come from the germline V gene. V lost 6 bases to trimming and J lost 0 bases, with 11 bases between them.

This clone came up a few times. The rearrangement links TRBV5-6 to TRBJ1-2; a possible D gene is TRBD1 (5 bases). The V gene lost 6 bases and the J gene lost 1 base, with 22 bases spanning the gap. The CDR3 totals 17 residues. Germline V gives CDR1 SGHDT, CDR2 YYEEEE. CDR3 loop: CASIPWEGTARNYGYTF. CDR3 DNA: TGTGCCAGCATCCCCTGGGAGGGGACCGCCCGTAACTATGGCTACACCTTC. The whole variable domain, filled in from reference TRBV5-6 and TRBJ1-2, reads DAGVTQSPTHLIKTRGQQVTLRCSPKSGHDTVSWYQQALGQGPQFIFQYYEEEERQRGNFPDRFSGHQFPNYSSELNVNALLLGDSALYLCASIPWEGTARNYGYTFGSGTRLTVV.

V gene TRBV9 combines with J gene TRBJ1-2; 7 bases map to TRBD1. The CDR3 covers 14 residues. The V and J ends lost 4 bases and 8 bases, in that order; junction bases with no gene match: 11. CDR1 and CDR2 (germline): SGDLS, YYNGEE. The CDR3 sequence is CASSKGQASSGYTF. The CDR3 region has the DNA TGTGCCAGCAGCAAAGGACAGGCTAGTTCCGGCTACACCTTC.

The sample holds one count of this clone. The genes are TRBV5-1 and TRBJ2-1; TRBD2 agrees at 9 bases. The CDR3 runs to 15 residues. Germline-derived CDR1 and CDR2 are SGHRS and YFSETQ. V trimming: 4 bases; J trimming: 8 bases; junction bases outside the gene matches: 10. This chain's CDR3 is CASSPNSGSFDEQFF. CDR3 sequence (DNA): TGCGCCAGCAGCCCGAATAGCGGGAGTTTTGATGAGCAGTTCTTC. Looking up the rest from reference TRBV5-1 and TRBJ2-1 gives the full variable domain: KAGVTQTPRYLIKTRGQQVTLSCSPISGHRSVSWYQQTPGQGLQFLFEYFSETQRNKGNFPGRFSGRQFSNSRSEMNVSTLELGDSALYLCASSPNSGSFDEQFFGPGTRLTVL.

CDR3 DNA: TGCGCCAGCAGCTTGCGGCAGGGGGCCGATGAGCAGTTCTTC. This encodes CASSLRQGADEQFF. The genes are TRBV5-1 and TRBJ2-1, with 8 bases that match TRBD1. V lost 1 base and J lost 8; bases outside the gene matches: 5. The germline gives CDR1 SGHRS, CDR2 YFSETQ. The CDR3 covers 14 residues.

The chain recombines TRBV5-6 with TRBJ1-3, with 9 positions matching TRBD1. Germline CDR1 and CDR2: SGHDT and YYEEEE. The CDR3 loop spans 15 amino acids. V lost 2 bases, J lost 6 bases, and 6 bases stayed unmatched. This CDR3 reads CASSFGTGWENTIYF. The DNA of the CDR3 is TGTGCCAGCAGCTTCGGGACAGGGTGGGAAAACACCATATATTTT.

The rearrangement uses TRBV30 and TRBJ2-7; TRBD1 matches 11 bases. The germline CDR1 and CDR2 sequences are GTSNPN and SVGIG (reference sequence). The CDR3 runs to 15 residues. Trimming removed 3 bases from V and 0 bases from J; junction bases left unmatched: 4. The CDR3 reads CAWRAGTGGSYEQYF. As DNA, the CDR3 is TGTGCCTGGAGAGCCGGGACAGGGGGCTCCTACGAGCAGTACTTC. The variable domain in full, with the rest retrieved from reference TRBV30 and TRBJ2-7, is SQTIHQWPATLVQPVGSPLSLECTVEGTSNPNLYWYRQAAGRGLQLLFYSVGIGQISSEVPQNLSASRPQDRQFILSSKKLLLSDSGFYLCAWRAGTGGSYEQYFGPGTRLTVT.

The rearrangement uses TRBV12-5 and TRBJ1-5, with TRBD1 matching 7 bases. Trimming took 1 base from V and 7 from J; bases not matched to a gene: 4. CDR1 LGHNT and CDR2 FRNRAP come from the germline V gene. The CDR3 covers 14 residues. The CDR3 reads CASGLAGGGQPQHF. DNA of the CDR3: TGTGCTAGTGGTTTGGCAGGGGGTGGGCAGCCCCAGCATTTT.

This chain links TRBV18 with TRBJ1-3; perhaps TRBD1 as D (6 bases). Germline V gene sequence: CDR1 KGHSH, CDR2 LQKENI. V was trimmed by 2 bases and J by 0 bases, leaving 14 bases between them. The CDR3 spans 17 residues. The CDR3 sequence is CASSPAIQGGSGNTIYF. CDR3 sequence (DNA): TGTGCCAGCTCACCAGCAATACAGGGAGGCTCTGGAAACACCATATATTTT.

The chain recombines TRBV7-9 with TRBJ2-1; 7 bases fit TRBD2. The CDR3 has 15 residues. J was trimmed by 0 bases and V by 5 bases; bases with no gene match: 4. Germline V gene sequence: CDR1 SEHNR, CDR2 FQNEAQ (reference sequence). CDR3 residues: CASSRDYHSYNEQFF. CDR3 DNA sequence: TGTGCCAGCAGCCGGGACTACCACTCCTACAATGAGCAGTTCTTC.

CDR3 sequence reads: CASSRTLAGGSYNEQFF. The CDR3 DNA is TGTGCCAGCAGCCGGACATTAGCGGGGGGTTCCTACAATGAGCAGTTCTTC. The rearrangement joins TRBV9 to TRBJ2-1; 10 positions match TRBD2. Germline V gene lookup returns CDR1 SGDLS and CDR2 YYNGEE. The V segment lost 4 bases and the J segment 1 base; nucleotides outside the gene matches: 8. The CDR3 consists of 17 residues.

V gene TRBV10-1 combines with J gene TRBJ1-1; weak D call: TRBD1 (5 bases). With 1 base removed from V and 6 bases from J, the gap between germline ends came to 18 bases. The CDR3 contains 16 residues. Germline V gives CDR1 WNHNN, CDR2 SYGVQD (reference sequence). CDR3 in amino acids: CASSECYRLSQPEAFF. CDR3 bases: TGCGCCAGCAGTGAGTGTTACAGGCTCTCTCAACCTGAAGCTTTCTTT.

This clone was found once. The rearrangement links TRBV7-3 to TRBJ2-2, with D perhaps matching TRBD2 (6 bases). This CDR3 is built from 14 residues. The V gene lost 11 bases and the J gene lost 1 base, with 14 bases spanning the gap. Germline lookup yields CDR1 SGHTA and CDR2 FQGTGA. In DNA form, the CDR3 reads TGTGCCTCGGGGGAAGGGTTGAACACCGGGGAGCTGTTTTTT. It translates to CASGEGLNTGELFF.

CDR3: CASSLGQAYGYTF. Written as DNA, the CDR3 is TGTGCCAGCAGTTTAGGCCAGGCCTATGGCTACACCTTC. J is TRBJ1-2 and V is TRBV27; unclear D gene. The V gene lost 2 bases and the J gene lost 4 bases, with 8 bases spanning the gap. This CDR3 region has 13 residues. Germline V lookup: CDR1 MNHEY, CDR2 SMNVEV (reference sequence).

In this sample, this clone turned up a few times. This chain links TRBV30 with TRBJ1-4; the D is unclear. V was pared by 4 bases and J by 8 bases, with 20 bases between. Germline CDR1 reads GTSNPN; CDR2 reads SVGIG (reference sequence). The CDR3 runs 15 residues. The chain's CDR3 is CAWTAGPLTGEKLFF. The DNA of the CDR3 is TGTGCCTGGACAGCGGGTCCTCTTACTGGGGAAAAACTGTTTTTT. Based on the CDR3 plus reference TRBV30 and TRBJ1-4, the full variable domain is SQTIHQWPATLVQPVGSPLSLECTVEGTSNPNLYWYRQAAGRGLQLLFYSVGIGQISSEVPQNLSASRPQDRQFILSSKKLLLSDSGFYLCAWTAGPLTGEKLFFGSGTQLSVL.

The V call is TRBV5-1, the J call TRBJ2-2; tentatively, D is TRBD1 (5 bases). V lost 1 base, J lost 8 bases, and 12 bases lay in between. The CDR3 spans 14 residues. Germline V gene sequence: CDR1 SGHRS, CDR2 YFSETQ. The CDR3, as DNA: TGCGCCAGCAGCTTGTCAGGGTTGGAGGGGGAGCTGTTTTTT. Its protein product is CASSLSGLEGELFF.

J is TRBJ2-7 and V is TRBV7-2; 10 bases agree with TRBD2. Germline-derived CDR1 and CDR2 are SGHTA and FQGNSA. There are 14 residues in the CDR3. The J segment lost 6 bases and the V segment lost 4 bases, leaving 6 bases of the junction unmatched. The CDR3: CASSSLAGATEQYF. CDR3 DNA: TGTGCCAGCAGCTCTCTAGCGGGAGCAACCGAGCAGTACTTC.